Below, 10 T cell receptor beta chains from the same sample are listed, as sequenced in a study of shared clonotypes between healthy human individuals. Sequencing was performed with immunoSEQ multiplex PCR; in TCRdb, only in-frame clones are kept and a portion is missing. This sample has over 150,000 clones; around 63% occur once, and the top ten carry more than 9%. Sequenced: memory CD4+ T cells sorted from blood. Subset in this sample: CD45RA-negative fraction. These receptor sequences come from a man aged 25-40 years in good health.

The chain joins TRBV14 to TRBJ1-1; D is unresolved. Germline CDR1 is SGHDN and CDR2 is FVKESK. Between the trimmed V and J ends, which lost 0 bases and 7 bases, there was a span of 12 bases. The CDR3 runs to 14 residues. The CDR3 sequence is CASSQDLGLSEAFF. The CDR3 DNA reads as TGTGCCAGCAGCCAAGATCTAGGCTTGAGTGAAGCTTTCTTT.

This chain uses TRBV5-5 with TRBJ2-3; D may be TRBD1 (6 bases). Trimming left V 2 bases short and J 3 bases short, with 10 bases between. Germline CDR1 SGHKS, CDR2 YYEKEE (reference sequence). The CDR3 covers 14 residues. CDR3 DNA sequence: TGTGCCAGCAGCTTCAGGGGAGTGACAGATACGCAGTATTTT. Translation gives CASSFRGVTDTQYF.

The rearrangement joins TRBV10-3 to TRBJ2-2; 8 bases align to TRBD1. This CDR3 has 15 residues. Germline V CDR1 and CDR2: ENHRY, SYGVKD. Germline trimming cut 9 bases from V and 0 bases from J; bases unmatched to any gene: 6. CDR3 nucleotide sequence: TGTGCCATTCGGACAGGGCATGCGAACACCGGGGAGCTGTTTTTT. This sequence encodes CAIRTGHANTGELFF.

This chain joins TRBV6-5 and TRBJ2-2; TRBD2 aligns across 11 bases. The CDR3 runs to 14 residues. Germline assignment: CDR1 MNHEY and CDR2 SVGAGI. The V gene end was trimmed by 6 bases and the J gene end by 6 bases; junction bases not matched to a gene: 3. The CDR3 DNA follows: TGTGCCAGCAGGGCGACTAGCGGGGCCGGGGAGCTGTTTTTT. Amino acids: CASRATSGAGELFF.

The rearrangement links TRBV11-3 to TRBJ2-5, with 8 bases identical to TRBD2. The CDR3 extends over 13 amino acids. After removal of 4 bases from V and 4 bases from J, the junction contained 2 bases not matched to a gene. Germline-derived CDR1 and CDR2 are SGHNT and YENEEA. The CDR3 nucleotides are TGTGCCAGCAGCTACCTAGCGGGAGAGACCCAGTACTTC. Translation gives CASSYLAGETQYF.

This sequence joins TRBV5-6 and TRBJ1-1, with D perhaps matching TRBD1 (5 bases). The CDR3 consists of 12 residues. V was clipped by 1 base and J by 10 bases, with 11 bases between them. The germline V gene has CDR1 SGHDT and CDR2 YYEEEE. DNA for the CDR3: TGTGCCAGCAGCTTGTCGGGGGTCAGAGCTTTCTTT. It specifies CASSLSGVRAFF.

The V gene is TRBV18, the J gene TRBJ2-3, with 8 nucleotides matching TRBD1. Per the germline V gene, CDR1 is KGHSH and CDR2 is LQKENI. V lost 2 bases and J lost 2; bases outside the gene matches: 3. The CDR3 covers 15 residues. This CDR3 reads CASSPETGVTDTQYF. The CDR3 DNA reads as TGTGCCAGCTCACCAGAGACAGGGGTCACAGATACGCAGTATTTT.

The CDR3 region is CSVADTGYGYTF. DNA for the CDR3: TGCAGCGTCGCCGACACTGGTTATGGCTACACCTTC. The chain links TRBV29-1 to TRBJ1-2, with unresolved D. Deletions cut 6 bases from V and 5 bases from J, with 13 bases between. The germline CDR1 and CDR2 sequences are SQVTM and ANQGSEA. The CDR3 contains 12 residues.

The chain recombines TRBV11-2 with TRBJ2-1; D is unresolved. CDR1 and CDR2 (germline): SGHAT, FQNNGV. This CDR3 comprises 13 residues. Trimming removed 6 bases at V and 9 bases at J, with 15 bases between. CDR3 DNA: TGTGCCAGCAGTCTCCTTCTAGGAGCTGAGCAGTTCTTC. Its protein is CASSLLLGAEQFF.

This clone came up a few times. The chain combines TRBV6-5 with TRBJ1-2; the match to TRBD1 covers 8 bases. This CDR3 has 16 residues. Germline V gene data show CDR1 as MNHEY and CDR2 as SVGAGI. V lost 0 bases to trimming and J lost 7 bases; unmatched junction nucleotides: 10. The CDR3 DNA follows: TGTGCCAGCAGTTACTCGAGGGGGCAGGGGGCCGGTGGCTACACCTTC. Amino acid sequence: CASSYSRGQGAGGYTF.